The clone carrying this T cell receptor beta chain was recorded a few times. The entry originates in a study of Ad26.COV2.S vaccination and SARS-CoV-2 variants. Profiled with immunoSEQ multiplex PCR; TCRdb holds only in-frame clones, not every one. Among 75,000 to 100,000 clones, 82% were seen once, and the ten largest hold around a sixth. The sequence came from a human donor who had recovered from COVID-19. The material sequenced was peripheral blood, taken after recovery from COVID-19.

The CDR3 DNA sequence: TGTGCCAGCAGTGCTAAAGTCAGGGGAGTAAGCAATCAGCCCCAGCATTTT. This encodes CASSAKVRGVSNQPQHF. V usage is TRBV6-2 or TRBV6-3 and J usage is TRBJ1-5, with D tentatively TRBD1 (6 bases). The V and J ends lost 5 bases and 1 base respectively, with 18 bases between them. This CDR3 has 17 residues. In germline, CDR1 is MNHEY, CDR2 SVGEGT.